At least ten counts were recorded for the clone carrying this TCR beta chain. Its specificity is not known. Amplification targeted the TCR beta CDR3 regions, with RNA transcripts as the source material. After a first-round RT-PCR with HTBI primers, a second-round multiplex PCR was run. One entry per CDR3 protein, called by TCRdb with MiXCR from the multiplex PCR reads. The sample has 620,000 or so distinct CDR3 sequences, 22% seen once. Losses at the gene ends were 2 bases for V and 4 bases for J; bases not matched to a gene: 5. This CDR3 comprises 14 residues. Germline-derived CDR1 and CDR2 are MGHRA and YSYEKL. This entry comes from a study of Graves' ophthalmopathy and Graves' hyperthyroidism. Findings and caveats of the study: Researchers report that a 13-signature model separated ophthalmopathy from stable hyperthyroidism, posting around 86% sensitivity and more than 70% specificity.

This receptor was obtained from a woman between 18 and 30 years old with stable Graves' hyperthyroidism. Some clones in this sample may be carry-over from other donors' samples. The chain is built from TRBV4-1 and TRBJ2-7, with 7 bases lining up with TRBD2. Sequencing was carried out using peripheral blood. The CDR3 DNA is TGCGCCAGCAGCCAACCCGGGACTACTTACGAGCAGTACTTC. Encoded protein: CASSQPGTTYEQYF.